The following is a T cell receptor (beta chain) sequence with its context. Its antigen is as yet unknown. Germline V lookup: CDR1 MGHRA, CDR2 YSYEKL. CDR3 length: 17 amino acids. After removal of 4 bases from V and 8 bases from J, the junction contained 14 bases not matched to a gene. The primer mix had 60 Vbeta and 13 Jbeta primers. This table comes from immunoSEQ multiplex PCR, and its TCRdb copy is limited to in-frame clones, with some not included. The sample yields tens of thousands of clones, about 80% seen once. The data were obtained in a study of cytomegalovirus exposure and HLA in healthy donors. Study-level information: As an earlier analysis found, around 200 million T cells yielded about 120 million unique TCR beta sequences. The Caucasian-associated ancestry cluster contained 81% of the roughly 400 genotyped donors.

Study-wide results and limits: Owing to their indistinguishability, certain V segments, notably TRBV6-2 and TRBV6-3, were excluded.

The J gene is TRBJ2-1, the V gene TRBV4-1, with 10 positions matching TRBD2. The sample was PBMCs. This clonotype was sampled from a male donor in good health and CMV-seronegative. DNA of the CDR3: TGCGCCAGCAGCCCTCGCTGGGTAGCGGGGGGAACGGATGAGCAGTTCTTC. As protein: CASSPRWVAGGTDEQFF.